This T cell receptor (beta chain) was captured by sequencing in a study of response to subunit inactivated influenza vaccine. TCRdb itself ran the RT-PCR reads through MiXCR, one entry per CDR3 protein. Of 500,000 to 600,000 distinct CDR3 sequences in the sample, around 10% were seen once. The germline gives CDR1 SEHNR, CDR2 FQNEAQ (reference sequence). This CDR3 comprises 14 residues. Losses at the gene ends were 3 bases for V and 5 bases for J; bases not matched to a gene: 4. This clonotype was counted ten times or more. This sample was shared with a second study, whose subject was T cells expressing NK-cell markers. That source reports: Making the TCR beta cDNA relied on 5'RACE template switching with UMIs. Sorted T-cell subsets CD3+CD56+NKG2C+, CD3+CD56+NKG2C- and CD3+CD56-NKG2C+ were TCR beta-sequenced. One of the eight sequenced donors was seronegative, whereas the other seven were HCMV-seropositive. The authors applied an anti-gamma-delta TCR antibody in several experiments, and it restricted sorting to alpha-beta TCR T cells. Dominant NKG2C+ clonotypes accounted for roughly 1.0-7.5% of CD8+ T cells in 5 to 7 donors.

This chain uses TRBV7-9 with TRBJ1-1; 9 positions agree with TRBD1. This TCR derives from a man between 50 and 59 years old who received an inactivated influenza vaccine. Sequencing used PBMCs from blood, obtained on the day of vaccination. The CDR3 nucleotides read TGTGCCAGCAGCTTGGAGACAGGGGGTACTGAAGCTTTCTTT. Its protein product is CASSLETGGTEAFF.